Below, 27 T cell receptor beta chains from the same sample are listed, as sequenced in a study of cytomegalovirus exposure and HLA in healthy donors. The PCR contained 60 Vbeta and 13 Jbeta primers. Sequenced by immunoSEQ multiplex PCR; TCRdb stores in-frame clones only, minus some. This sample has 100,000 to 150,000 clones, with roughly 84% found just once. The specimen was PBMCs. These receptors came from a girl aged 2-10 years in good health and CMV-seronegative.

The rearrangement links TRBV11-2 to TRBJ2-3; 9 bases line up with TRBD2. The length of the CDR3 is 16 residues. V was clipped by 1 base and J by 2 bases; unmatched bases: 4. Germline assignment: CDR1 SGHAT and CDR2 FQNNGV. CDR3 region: CASSLVAGGLTDTQYF. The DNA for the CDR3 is TGTGCCAGCAGCTTAGTGGCGGGAGGGCTCACAGATACGCAGTATTTT. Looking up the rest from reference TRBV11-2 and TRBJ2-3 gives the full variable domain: EAGVAQSPRYKIIEKRQSVAFWCNPISGHATLYWYQQILGQGPKLLIQFQNNGVVDDSQLPKDRFSAERLKGVDSTLKIQPAKLEDSAVYLCASSLVAGGLTDTQYFGPGTRLTVL.

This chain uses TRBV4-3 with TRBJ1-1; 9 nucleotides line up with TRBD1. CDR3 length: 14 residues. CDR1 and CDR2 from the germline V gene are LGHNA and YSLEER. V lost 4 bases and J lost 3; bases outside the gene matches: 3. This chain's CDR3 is CASSRDRVDTEAFF. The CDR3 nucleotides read TGCGCCAGCAGCCGGGACAGGGTGGACACTGAAGCTTTCTTT.

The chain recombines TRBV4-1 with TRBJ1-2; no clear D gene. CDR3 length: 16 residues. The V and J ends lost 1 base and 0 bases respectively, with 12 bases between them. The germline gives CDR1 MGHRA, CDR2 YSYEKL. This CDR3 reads CASSQAPVRANYGYTF. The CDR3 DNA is TGCGCCAGCAGCCAAGCCCCGGTGAGGGCTAACTATGGCTACACCTTC.

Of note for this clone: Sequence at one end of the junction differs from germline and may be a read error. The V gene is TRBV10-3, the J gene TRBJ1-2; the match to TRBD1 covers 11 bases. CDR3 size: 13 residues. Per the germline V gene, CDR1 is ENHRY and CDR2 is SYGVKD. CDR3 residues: CAISRDRGYAYTF. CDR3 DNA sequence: TGTGCCATCAGCCGGGACAGGGGGTATGCCTACACCTTC.

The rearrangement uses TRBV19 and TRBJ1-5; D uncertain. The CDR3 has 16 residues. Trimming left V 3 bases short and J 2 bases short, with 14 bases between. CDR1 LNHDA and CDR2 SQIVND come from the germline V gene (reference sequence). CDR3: CASSIIIWQGNQPQHF. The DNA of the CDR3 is TGTGCCAGTAGTATCATTATTTGGCAGGGCAATCAGCCCCAGCATTTT.

CDR3 loop: CASSPGGQEYEQYF. The CDR3 DNA sequence: TGTGCCAGCAGTCCAGGGGGCCAGGAGTACGAGCAGTACTTC. The chain has TRBV28 and TRBJ2-5; 8 positions agree with TRBD1. Gene TRBJ2-7 matches the end of the DNA better, so the J call may be wrong. The CDR3 runs 14 residues. In germline, CDR1 is MDHEN, CDR2 SYDVKM.

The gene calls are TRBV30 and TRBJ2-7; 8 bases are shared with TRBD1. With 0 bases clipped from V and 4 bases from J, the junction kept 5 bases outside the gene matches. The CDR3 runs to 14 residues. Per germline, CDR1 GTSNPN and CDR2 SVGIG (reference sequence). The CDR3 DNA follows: TGTGCCTGGAGTGTTGGGCAGGGGGCGTACGAGCAGTACTTC. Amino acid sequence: CAWSVGQGAYEQYF.

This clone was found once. CDR3 protein: CAISDPFTGEQYF. The CDR3 nucleotides are TGTGCCATCAGTGACCCGTTCACGGGGGAGCAGTACTTC. The chain combines TRBV10-3 with TRBJ2-7, with D perhaps matching TRBD2 (5 bases). This CDR3 has 13 residues. V was cut by 3 bases and J by 7 bases, with 13 bases left in between. Germline lookup yields CDR1 ENHRY and CDR2 SYGVKD.

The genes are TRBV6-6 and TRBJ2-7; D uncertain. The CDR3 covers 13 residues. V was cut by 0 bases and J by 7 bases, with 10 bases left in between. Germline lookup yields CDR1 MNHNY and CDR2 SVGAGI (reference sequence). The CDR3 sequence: CASSYSSPREQYF. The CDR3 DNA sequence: TGTGCCAGCAGTTACTCTTCCCCCCGGGAGCAGTACTTC.

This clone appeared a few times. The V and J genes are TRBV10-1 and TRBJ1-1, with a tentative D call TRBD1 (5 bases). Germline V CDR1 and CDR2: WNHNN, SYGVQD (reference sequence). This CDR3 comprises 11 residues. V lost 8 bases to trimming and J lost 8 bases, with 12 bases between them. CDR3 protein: CASLQGSEAFF. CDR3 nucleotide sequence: TGCGCCAGCCTCCAGGGTTCAGAAGCTTTCTTT.

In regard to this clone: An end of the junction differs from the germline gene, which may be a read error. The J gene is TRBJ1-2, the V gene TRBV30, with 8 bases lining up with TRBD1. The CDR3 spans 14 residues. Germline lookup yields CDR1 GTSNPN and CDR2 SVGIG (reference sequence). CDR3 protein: CAGRTYGQGDSYTF. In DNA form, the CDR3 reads TGTGCCGGGAGGACCTACGGACAGGGCGATAGCTACACCTTC.

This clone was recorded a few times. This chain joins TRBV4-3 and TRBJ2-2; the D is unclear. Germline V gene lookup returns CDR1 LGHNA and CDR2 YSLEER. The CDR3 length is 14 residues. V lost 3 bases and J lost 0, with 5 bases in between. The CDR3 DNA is TGCGCCAGCAGCCAGGGCGCGAACACCGGGGAGCTGTTTTTT. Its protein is CASSQGANTGELFF.

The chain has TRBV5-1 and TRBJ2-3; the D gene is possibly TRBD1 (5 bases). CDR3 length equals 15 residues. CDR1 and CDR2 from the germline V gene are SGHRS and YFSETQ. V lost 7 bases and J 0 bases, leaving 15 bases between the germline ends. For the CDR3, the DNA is TGCGCCAGCGGAGACAGACGCGCTAGCACAGATACGCAGTATTTT. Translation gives CASGDRRASTDTQYF.

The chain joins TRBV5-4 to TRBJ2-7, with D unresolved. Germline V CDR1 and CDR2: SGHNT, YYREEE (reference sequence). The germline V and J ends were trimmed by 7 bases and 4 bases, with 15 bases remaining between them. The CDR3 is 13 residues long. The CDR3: CASGPGPAYEQYF. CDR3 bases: TGTGCCAGCGGTCCAGGCCCAGCATACGAGCAGTACTTC.

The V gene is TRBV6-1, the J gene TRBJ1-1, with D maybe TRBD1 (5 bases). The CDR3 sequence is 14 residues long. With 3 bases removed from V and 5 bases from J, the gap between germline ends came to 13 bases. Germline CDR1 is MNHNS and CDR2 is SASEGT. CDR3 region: CASSDGQGWTEAFF. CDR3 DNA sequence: TGTGCCAGCAGTGATGGGCAGGGTTGGACTGAAGCTTTCTTT.

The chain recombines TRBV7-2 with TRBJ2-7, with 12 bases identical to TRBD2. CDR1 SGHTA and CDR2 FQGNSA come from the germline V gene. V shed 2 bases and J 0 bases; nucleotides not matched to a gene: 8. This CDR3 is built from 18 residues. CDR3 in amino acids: CASSLKAGLAGTSYEQYF. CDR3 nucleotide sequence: TGTGCCAGCAGCTTAAAGGCCGGACTAGCGGGAACCTCCTACGAGCAGTACTTC.

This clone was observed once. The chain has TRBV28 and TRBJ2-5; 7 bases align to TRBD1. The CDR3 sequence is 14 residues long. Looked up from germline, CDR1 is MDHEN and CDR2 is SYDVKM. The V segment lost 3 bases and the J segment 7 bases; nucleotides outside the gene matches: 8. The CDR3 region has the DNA TGTGCCAGCAGTTTCACAGGGGCCCGAGGGACCCAGTACTTC. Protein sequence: CASSFTGARGTQYF.

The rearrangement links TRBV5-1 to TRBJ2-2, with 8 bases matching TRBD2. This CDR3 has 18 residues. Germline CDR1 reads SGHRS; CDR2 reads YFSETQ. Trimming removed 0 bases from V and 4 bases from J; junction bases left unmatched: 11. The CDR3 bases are TGCGCCAGCAGCTTGGACATAGCGGGGAATCCGGGCACCGGGGAGCTGTTTTTT. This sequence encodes CASSLDIAGNPGTGELFF.

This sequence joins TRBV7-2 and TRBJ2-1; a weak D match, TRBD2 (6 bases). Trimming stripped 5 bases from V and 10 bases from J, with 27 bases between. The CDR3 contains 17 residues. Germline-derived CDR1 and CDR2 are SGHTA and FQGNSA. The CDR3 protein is CASSRVRPGLGLWEQFF. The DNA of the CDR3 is TGTGCCAGCAGCCGCGTACGTCCGGGACTCGGCCTTTGGGAGCAGTTCTTC. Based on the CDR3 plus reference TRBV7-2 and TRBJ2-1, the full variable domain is GAGVSQSPSNKVTEKGKDVELRCDPISGHTALYWYRQSLGQGLEFLIYFQGNSAPDKSGLPSDRFSAERTGGSVSTLTIQRTQQEDSAVYLCASSRVRPGLGLWEQFFGPGTRLTVL.

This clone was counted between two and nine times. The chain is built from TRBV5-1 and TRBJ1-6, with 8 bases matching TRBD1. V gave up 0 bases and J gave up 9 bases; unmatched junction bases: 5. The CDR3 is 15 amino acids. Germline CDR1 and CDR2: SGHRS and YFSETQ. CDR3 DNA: TGCGCCAGCAGCTTGGAGACAGGGGTGGGTTCACCCCTCCACTTT. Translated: CASSLETGVGSPLHF.

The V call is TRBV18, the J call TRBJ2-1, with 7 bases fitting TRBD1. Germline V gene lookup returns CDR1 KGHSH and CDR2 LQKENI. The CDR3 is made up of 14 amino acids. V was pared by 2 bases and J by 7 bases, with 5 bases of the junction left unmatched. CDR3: CASSPIGQENEQFF. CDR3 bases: TGTGCCAGCTCACCAATTGGACAGGAGAATGAGCAGTTCTTC.

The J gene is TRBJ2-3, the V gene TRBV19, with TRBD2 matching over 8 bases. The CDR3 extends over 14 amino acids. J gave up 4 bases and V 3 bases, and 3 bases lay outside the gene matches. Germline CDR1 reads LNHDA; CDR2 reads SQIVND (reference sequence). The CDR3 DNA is TGTGCCAGTAGTATCGGCGGGGGGTCAGATACGCAGTATTTT. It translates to CASSIGGGSDTQYF.

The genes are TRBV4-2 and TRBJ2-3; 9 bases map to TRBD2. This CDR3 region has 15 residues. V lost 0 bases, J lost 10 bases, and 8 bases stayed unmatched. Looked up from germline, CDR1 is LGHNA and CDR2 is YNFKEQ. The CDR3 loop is CASSQDLGAGGAQYF. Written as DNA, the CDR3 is TGTGCCAGCAGCCAAGATTTGGGAGCGGGGGGCGCGCAGTATTTT.

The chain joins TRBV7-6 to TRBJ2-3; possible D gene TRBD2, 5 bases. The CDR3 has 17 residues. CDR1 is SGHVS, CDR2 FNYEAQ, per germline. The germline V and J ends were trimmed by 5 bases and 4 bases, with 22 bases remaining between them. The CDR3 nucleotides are TGTGCCAGCAGCCCTCGGGGTGGGTTGGTCGCGTCAGATACGCAGTATTTT. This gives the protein CASSPRGGLVASDTQYF.

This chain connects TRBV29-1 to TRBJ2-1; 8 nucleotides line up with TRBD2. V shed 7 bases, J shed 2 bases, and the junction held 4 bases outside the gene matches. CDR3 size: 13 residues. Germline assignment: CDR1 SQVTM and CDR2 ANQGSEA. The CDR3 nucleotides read TGCAGCGGGAGCGGGAGTCCCTACAATGAGCAGTTCTTC. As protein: CSGSGSPYNEQFF.

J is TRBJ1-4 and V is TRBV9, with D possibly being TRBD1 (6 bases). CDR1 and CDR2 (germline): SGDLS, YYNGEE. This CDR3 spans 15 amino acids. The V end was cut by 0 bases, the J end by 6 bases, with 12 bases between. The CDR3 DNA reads TGTGCCAGCAGCGTAGGCGGGGGCGGGGATGAAAAACTGTTTTTT. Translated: CASSVGGGGDEKLFF.

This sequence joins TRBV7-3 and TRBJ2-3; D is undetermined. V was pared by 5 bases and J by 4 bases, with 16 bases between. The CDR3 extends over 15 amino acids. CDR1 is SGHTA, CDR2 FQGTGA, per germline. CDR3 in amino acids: CASSPRNTPPDTQYF. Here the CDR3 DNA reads TGTGCCAGCAGCCCGCGTAATACCCCGCCAGATACGCAGTATTTT.